A single sample is the source of the 2 T cell receptor beta chains below, sequenced in a study of blood T cell repertoires in COVID-19. The method was immunoSEQ multiplex PCR; TCRdb's version includes in-frame clones alone and lacks a portion of them. The profile shows about 330,000 clones, 80% to 90% of them singletons. The material sequenced was PBMCs or T cells enriched from blood (not recorded which). These receptors were taken from a man aged 30 to 45 who had recovered from COVID-19.

This chain joins TRBV2 and TRBJ2-5; 10 bases are shared with TRBD2. J gave up 2 bases and V 4 bases, and 7 bases lay outside the gene matches. The CDR3 is 16 residues long. CDR1 is SNHLY, CDR2 FYNNEI, per germline. CDR3 coding DNA: TGTGCCAGCAGTGTCTCCCTAGCGGGGGCTCAAGAGACCCAGTACTTC. Translated, it gives CASSVSLAGAQETQYF. Variable domain in full (rest from reference TRBV2 and TRBJ2-5): EPEVTQTPSHQVTQMGQEVILRCVPISNHLYFYWYRQILGQKVEFLVSFYNNEISEKSEIFDDQFSVERPDGSNFTLKIRSTKLEDSAMYFCASSVSLAGAQETQYFGPGTRLLVL.

The chain links TRBV28 to TRBJ1-2; TRBD1 matches 8 bases. CDR1 is MDHEN, CDR2 SYDVKM, per germline. There are 18 residues in the CDR3. J was trimmed by 0 bases and V by 4 bases; bases with no gene match: 13. CDR3 amino acids: CASSSTGDWGTSNYGYTF. The CDR3 nucleotides are TGTGCCAGCAGTTCGACAGGGGATTGGGGGACCTCTAACTATGGCTACACCTTC.